This entry is about one TCR beta chain. Its antigen remains unknown. This entry is derived from a study of spatial heterogeneity in lung cancer. Study-wide results and limits: Tracking of tumor mutation counts was seen in expanded intratumoral alpha and beta TCR counts. The numbers of ubiquitous and regional expanded TCRs correlated with ubiquitous and regional nonsynonymous mutations, respectively.

This CDR3 spans 14 amino acids. Per the germline V gene, CDR1 is MDHEN and CDR2 is SYDVKM. V lost 9 bases, J lost 0 bases, and 12 bases lay in between. As to time point: sample taken at primary tumor resection. Samples came from 72 TRACERx patients with untreated early-stage lung cancer. Whole RNA was taken from tumor, nontumor lung or frozen PBMC; it was then sequenced unsorted. Unique molecular identifiers, one per molecule, were present on every TCR cDNA molecule. A single record per CDR3 protein comes from TCRdb applying MiXCR to the 5' RACE reads. The sample contains 7,500 to 8,000 distinct CDR3 sequences, about 7% of which appear only once.

The source material was lung tumor tissue, sampled at surgery. This TCR came from a female donor with early-stage non-small cell lung cancer. The V and J genes are TRBV28 and TRBJ2-1; D is possibly TRBD1 (5 bases). CDR3 amino acids: CASRGRTSYNEQFF. The CDR3, as DNA: TGTGCCAGTAGGGGCAGGACCTCCTACAATGAGCAGTTCTTC.